The 26 T cell receptor beta chains below were found in one sample sequenced in a study of early T cells in non-severe SARS-CoV-2 infection. Via MiXCR, TCRdb re-called the 5' RACE reads, giving one row per CDR3 protein. The sample contains under 45,000 distinct CDR3 sequences, about 8% of which appear only once. Sequenced here: whole blood, sampled at baseline. These receptors originate from an adult who was a healthcare worker with PCR-confirmed SARS-CoV-2 infection or an uninfected control (not recorded which).

The sample holds a few counts of this clonotype. The chain couples TRBV10-3 to TRBJ2-3, with D perhaps TRBD1 (6 bases). The CDR3 length is 14 residues. Per the germline V gene, CDR1 is ENHRY and CDR2 is SYGVKD. V lost 8 bases and J 5 bases, leaving 17 bases between the germline ends. CDR3 sequence: CAIQEGVLVDTQYF. The CDR3 nucleotides read TGTGCCATCCAAGAGGGGGTATTGGTAGATACGCAGTATTTT.

This clonotype was found many times. In nucleotides, the CDR3 is TGTGCCACCAGCGGCCAGGCTGCCTATAATTCACCCCTCCACTTT. Residues: CATSGQAAYNSPLHF. The chain couples TRBV15 to TRBJ1-6; D is undetermined. This CDR3 has 15 amino acids. Trimming took off 5 bases at V and 2 bases at J, with 10 bases between the two ends. Germline V lookup: CDR1 LNHNV, CDR2 YYDKDF (reference sequence).

For the CDR3, the DNA is TGTGCCAGCAGCTCGAGGGGGGGCCTCATAGATACGCAGTATTTT. Amino acids: CASSSRGGLIDTQYF. The V call is TRBV7-9, the J call TRBJ2-3; possible D gene TRBD2, 7 bases. V was pared by 4 bases and J by 5 bases, with 16 bases between. Per the germline V gene, CDR1 is SEHNR and CDR2 is FQNEAQ (reference sequence). The CDR3 is made up of 15 amino acids.

The rearrangement links TRBV6-1 to TRBJ1-6, with D unclear. V lost 1 base, J lost 14 bases, and 18 bases lay in between. Germline V gives CDR1 MNHNS, CDR2 SASEGT. The length of the CDR3 is 15 residues. This chain's CDR3 is CASSEVGPARKALHF. The DNA for the CDR3 is TGTGCCAGCAGTGAAGTGGGTCCCGCGAGAAAGGCCCTCCACTTT.

This clonotype was recorded many times. This chain's CDR3 is CASILAAGYEQYF. The CDR3 DNA reads as TGTGCCAGCATCCTGGCGGCAGGCTACGAGCAGTACTTC. The genes are TRBV12-3 or TRBV12-4 and TRBJ2-7; D not resolved. The CDR3 totals 13 residues. The V end lost 7 bases, the J end lost 3 bases, and 13 bases lay between the germline ends.

At least ten counts were recorded for this clonotype. This chain links TRBV11-2 with TRBJ2-1; D unclear. The CDR3 runs 15 residues. V was trimmed by 0 bases and J by 15 bases, leaving 21 bases between them. Germline values: CDR1 SGHAT, CDR2 FQNNGV. CDR3 in amino acids: CASSLEPGTYNEWFF. The CDR3 nucleotides read TGTGCCAGCAGCTTAGAGCCGGGTACCTACAACGAGTGGTTCTTC. The whole variable domain, remainder taken from reference TRBV11-2 and TRBJ2-1, is EAGVAQSPRYKIIEKRQSVAFWCNPISGHATLYWYQQILGQGPKLLIQFQNNGVVDDSQLPKDRFSAERLKGVDSTLKIQPAKLEDSAVYLCASSLEPGTYNEWFFGPGTRLTVL.

This clonotype has a handful of counts. This chain connects TRBV20-1 to TRBJ2-3; a possible D gene is TRBD1 (5 bases). With 5 bases removed from V and 3 bases from J, the gap between germline ends came to 12 bases. The germline V gene encodes CDR1 DFQATT and CDR2 SNEGSKA (reference sequence). The CDR3 length is 13 residues. The CDR3: CSADSRVTDTQYF. The CDR3 nucleotides read TGCAGTGCTGATTCCAGGGTAACAGATACGCAGTATTTT.

This clonotype was seen many times. Here the CDR3 DNA reads TGCAGCGTTGAAGCCCCAAACTACCCAGGCTACACCTTC. The encoded protein is CSVEAPNYPGYTF. The chain employs TRBV29-1 and TRBJ1-2; D is unclear. This CDR3 comprises 13 residues. Germline V gene data show CDR1 as SQVTM and CDR2 as ANQGSEA. Trimming left V 1 base short and J 8 bases short, with 14 bases between. Supplemented by reference TRBV29-1 and TRBJ1-2, the full variable domain reads SAVISQKPSRDICQRGTSLTIQCQVDSQVTMMFWYRQQPGQSLTLIATANQGSEATYESGFVIDKFPISRPNLTFSTLTVSNMSPEDSSIYLCSVEAPNYPGYTFGSGTRLTVV.

At least ten counts were recorded for this clonotype. The CDR3 coding sequence is TGCAGTGCTAGAGGGGCGGGGGGACCGACTATAAGCACAGATACGCAGTATTTT. It translates to CSARGAGGPTISTDTQYF. The chain joins TRBV20-1 to TRBJ2-3, with TRBD2 matching over 8 bases. V was clipped by 1 base and J by 0 bases; unmatched bases: 12. The germline V gene encodes CDR1 DFQATT and CDR2 SNEGSKA (reference sequence). This CDR3 is built from 18 residues.

This rearrangement joins TRBV5-1 to TRBJ2-3; maybe TRBD1 (6 bases). Germline CDR1 SGHRS, CDR2 YFSETQ. This CDR3 spans 14 amino acids. Trimming shortened V by 6 bases and J by 0 bases, and 11 bases separated the two germline ends. DNA for the CDR3: TGCGCCAGCACCCCGGGACAAAGCACAGATACGCAGTATTTT. Amino acid sequence: CASTPGQSTDTQYF.

This clonotype came up a few times. The chain links TRBV12-3 or TRBV12-4 to TRBJ2-6; possibly TRBD2 for D (5 bases). The CDR3 spans 16 residues. V was clipped by 1 base and J by 3 bases, with 10 bases between them. CDR3 in amino acids: CASSLVAGVGANVLTF. The CDR3 coding sequence is TGTGCCAGCAGTTTAGTAGCCGGGGTTGGGGCCAACGTCCTGACTTTC.

This clonotype was detected ten times or more. The rearrangement uses TRBV15 and TRBJ2-1; tentative D call: TRBD1 (6 bases). This CDR3 has 14 residues. The V gene lost 4 bases and the J gene lost 4 bases, with 11 bases spanning the gap. CDR1 and CDR2 (germline): LNHNV, YYDKDF (reference sequence). The chain's CDR3 is CATSTQGGYNEQFF. In nucleotides, the CDR3 is TGTGCCACCAGCACCCAAGGGGGATACAATGAGCAGTTCTTC.

This clonotype was seen only a few times. The CDR3 DNA is TGTGCCAGCAGTTTTCCAAACAGGGTGAGGACTGTATCACCCCTCCACTTT. As protein: CASSFPNRVRTVSPLHF. This chain connects TRBV28 to TRBJ1-6; weak D call: TRBD1 (6 bases). Germline-derived CDR1 and CDR2 are MDHEN and SYDVKM. CDR3 length: 17 amino acids. V was trimmed by 3 bases and J by 10 bases, leaving 22 bases between them.

This clonotype has at least ten counts. The J gene is TRBJ1-1, the V gene TRBV20-1, with D possibly being TRBD1 (5 bases). This CDR3 has 13 amino acids. Per the germline V gene, CDR1 is DFQATT and CDR2 is SNEGSKA (reference sequence). The CDR3 nucleotides read TGCAGAATCATGGACATCTTGACGGGTGAAGCTTTCTTT. It codes for CRIMDILTGEAFF.

V gene TRBV4-2 combines with J gene TRBJ2-7, with a weak D call TRBD1 (6 bases). CDR3 length equals 16 residues. Trimming cost V 0 bases and J 0 bases, with 12 bases left between them. The germline V gene has CDR1 LGHNA and CDR2 YNFKEQ. CDR3 in amino acids: CASSQEVTGSSYEQYF. In DNA form, the CDR3 reads TGTGCCAGCAGCCAAGAGGTGACAGGTTCCTCCTACGAGCAGTACTTC.

V is TRBV20-1 and J is TRBJ2-7; weak D call: TRBD1 (5 bases). This CDR3 spans 15 amino acids. The V and J ends lost 5 bases and 3 bases respectively, with 20 bases between them. Per the germline V gene, CDR1 is DFQATT and CDR2 is SNEGSKA (reference sequence). CDR3 nucleotide sequence: TGCAGTGCTCGGCGGAGCGAGGACACCAACTACGAGCAGTACTTC. Protein sequence: CSARRSEDTNYEQYF.

This rearrangement joins TRBV6-5 to TRBJ2-3; TRBD2 is a possible D gene (5 bases). CDR1 is MNHEY, CDR2 SVGAGI, per germline. Trimming stripped 8 bases from V and 3 bases from J, with 12 bases between. CDR3 size: 13 residues. The CDR3 spells CASRRERTDTQYF. CDR3 nucleotides: TGTGCCAGCCGTAGGGAGAGGACAGATACGCAGTATTTT.

The rearrangement links TRBV19 to TRBJ2-1; 7 positions match TRBD1. The V gene end was trimmed by 4 bases and the J gene end by 3 bases; junction bases not matched to a gene: 6. CDR3 length equals 15 residues. In germline, CDR1 is LNHDA, CDR2 SQIVND (reference sequence). The CDR3 bases are TGTGCCAGTAGTAGACAGGGAGACGTCTACAATGAGCAGTTCTTC. It yields the protein CASSRQGDVYNEQFF.

This rearrangement joins TRBV9 to TRBJ1-2; D unclear. With 0 bases removed from V and 4 bases from J, the gap between germline ends came to 13 bases. The CDR3 consists of 15 residues. Germline V gene lookup returns CDR1 SGDLS and CDR2 YYNGEE. CDR3 bases: TGTGCCAGCAGCGTAGTAGAGGGTCTAGGCTATGGCTACACCTTC. It yields the protein CASSVVEGLGYGYTF.

J is TRBJ1-1 and V is TRBV2; perhaps TRBD1 as D (6 bases). Germline loops: CDR1 SNHLY, CDR2 FYNNEI. The V and J ends lost 7 bases and 2 bases respectively, with 14 bases between them. This CDR3 comprises 14 residues. The chain's CDR3 is CASKAGTPNTEAFF. For the CDR3, the DNA is TGTGCCAGCAAAGCCGGGACACCAAACACTGAAGCTTTCTTT.

This rearrangement joins TRBV6-4 to TRBJ1-4, with D perhaps TRBD1 (6 bases). V lost 6 bases and J lost 0, with 14 bases in between. The CDR3 consists of 16 residues. CDR1 and CDR2 from the germline V gene are MRHNA and SNTAGT. CDR3 residues: CASRLRGAATNEKLFF. CDR3 nucleotides: TGTGCCAGCAGGCTCCGGGGGGCTGCAACTAATGAAAAACTGTTTTTT.

This clonotype was counted at least ten times. The chain uses TRBV6-5 and TRBJ2-2; a possible D gene is TRBD2 (6 bases). Germline CDR1 is MNHEY and CDR2 is SVGAGI. The CDR3 contains 11 residues. Trimming left V 7 bases short and J 8 bases short, with 8 bases between. For the CDR3, the DNA is TGTGCCAGCAACGCGGGAGGGGAGCTGTTTTTT. This encodes CASNAGGELFF.

This clonotype was observed at least ten times. J is TRBJ1-5 and V is TRBV10-2; D not certain. Germline values: CDR1 WSHSY, CDR2 SAAADI. The ends were cut back, 4 bases at V and 0 bases at J, with 10 bases in the middle. The CDR3 spans 15 residues. Here the CDR3 DNA reads TGCGCCAGCAGTGGGACGGAATATAGCAATCAGCCCCAGCATTTT. It specifies CASSGTEYSNQPQHF.

This clonotype was recorded at least ten times. V is TRBV20-1 and J is TRBJ2-2, with D possibly being TRBD1 (6 bases). From germline, CDR1 is DFQATT and CDR2 SNEGSKA (reference sequence). The CDR3 extends over 15 amino acids. V gave up 4 bases and J gave up 5 bases, with 17 bases separating them. The CDR3 is CSATLPGQETGELFF. The CDR3 region has the DNA TGCAGTGCTACCCTCCCGGGACAAGAAACCGGGGAGCTGTTTTTT.

This clonotype is medium-sized within its sample. The chain couples TRBV11-2 to TRBJ1-5, with 12 bases lining up with TRBD1. This CDR3 contains 17 residues. V was clipped by 5 bases and J by 3 bases; unmatched bases: 8. Germline assignment: CDR1 SGHAT and CDR2 FQNNGV. CDR3: CASSPRDRGQDNQPQHF. The CDR3 DNA sequence: TGTGCCAGCAGCCCGCGGGACAGGGGGCAGGACAATCAGCCCCAGCATTTT.

This clonotype was counted only a few times. Relative to the germline gene, one junction end is altered; a read error may explain this. The V and J genes are TRBV7-9 and TRBJ2-4; TRBD1 agrees at 7 bases. The germline gives CDR1 SEHNR, CDR2 FQNEAQ (reference sequence). CDR3 length: 15 amino acids. CDR3 sequence: CASSLGETGRGPADF. CDR3 nucleotide sequence: TGTGCCAGCAGCCTAGGAGAGACAGGGAGAGGGCCAGCGGACTTC.